The 8 T cell receptor beta chains presented below share a single source sample, sequenced in a study of beta chain features in type 1 diabetes. Their antigen targets remain unknown. Of the isolated RNA, all was reverse transcribed, and so the sequenced material was expressed TCRB transcripts. Measured with immunoSEQ multiplex PCR; TCRdb has only the in-frame clones, and not every one. The table lists a few hundred thousand clones, over 11% of them singletons. Study findings and constraints: People with Type 1 diabetes carried modestly yet significantly shorter TCRB CDR3s in all four CD4+ subsets.

The sequencing sample was made of naive CD4+ T cells from blood. The receptors come from a man aged 25-45 years with type 1 diabetes.

The V gene is TRBV2, the J gene TRBJ2-7, with TRBD2 matching over 7 bases. Per germline, CDR1 SNHLY and CDR2 FYNNEI. V lost 3 bases and J lost 4; bases outside the gene matches: 12. This CDR3 is 16 amino acids long. This CDR3 is CASSEVVGLSGYEQYF. Written as DNA, the CDR3 is TGTGCCAGCAGTGAGGTGGTGGGACTATCGGGATACGAGCAGTACTTC.

V gene TRBV6-5 combines with J gene TRBJ2-5; possibly TRBD1 for D (5 bases). The CDR3 covers 15 residues. From germline, CDR1 is MNHEY and CDR2 SVGAGI. V lost 0 bases to trimming and J lost 4 bases, with 12 bases between them. CDR3 sequence: CASSYSGVPRETQYF. CDR3 in DNA: TGTGCCAGCAGTTACTCAGGGGTGCCCCGAGAGACCCAGTACTTC.

This rearrangement joins TRBV19 to TRBJ1-5; 7 bases align to TRBD1. The CDR3 has 15 residues. V lost 4 bases and J lost 6; bases outside the gene matches: 9. Germline CDR1 LNHDA, CDR2 SQIVND (reference sequence). CDR3 bases: TGTGCCAGTAGTACGCGAACAGGGGCGGGTCAGCCCCAGCATTTT. Residues: CASSTRTGAGQPQHF.

This clone was observed a few times. The V call is TRBV4-3, the J call TRBJ2-1, with TRBD2 matching over 9 bases. Germline trimming cut 1 base from V and 9 bases from J; bases unmatched to any gene: 10. Germline-derived CDR1 and CDR2 are LGHNA and YSLEER. This CDR3 comprises 16 residues. In DNA form, the CDR3 reads TGCGCCAGCAGCCAAGCCGGGACTAGCAAATTTGGTGAGCAGTTCTTC. This codes for CASSQAGTSKFGEQFF.

The rearrangement joins TRBV11-1 to TRBJ2-3; 7 bases line up with TRBD2. V shed 3 bases, J shed 0 bases, and the junction held 3 bases outside the gene matches. Germline CDR1 SGHAT, CDR2 FQDESV (reference sequence). The CDR3 has 15 amino acids. CDR3: CASSLGGTSTDTQYF. Here the CDR3 DNA reads TGTGCCAGCAGCTTGGGGGGGACTAGCACAGATACGCAGTATTTT.

This chain links TRBV28 with TRBJ1-2, with TRBD1 as a possible D gene (6 bases). Trimming shortened V by 2 bases and J by 8 bases, and 9 bases separated the two germline ends. The CDR3 is 12 residues long. CDR1 MDHEN and CDR2 SYDVKM come from the germline V gene. The CDR3 spells CASSLRGAGYTF. Written as DNA, the CDR3 is TGTGCCAGCAGTTTACGGGGGGCAGGCTACACCTTC.

J is TRBJ2-7 and V is TRBV10-3, with D perhaps matching TRBD1 (6 bases). The length of the CDR3 is 12 residues. CDR1 and CDR2 (germline): ENHRY, SYGVKD. The V and J ends lost 10 bases and 3 bases respectively, with 13 bases between them. The CDR3 sequence is CATEQTGYEQYF. The CDR3 region has the DNA TGTGCCACCGAGCAGACAGGCTACGAGCAGTACTTC.

This chain uses TRBV15 with TRBJ2-1, with 10 bases matching TRBD2. The CDR3 length is 15 residues. V dropped 5 bases and J dropped 8; count of bases not matched to a gene: 9. Per germline, CDR1 LNHNV and CDR2 YYDKDF (reference sequence). The CDR3 DNA is TGTGCCACCAGCTCTCAAGCGGGAGGGCCCTATGAGCAGTTCTTC. This codes for CATSSQAGGPYEQFF.